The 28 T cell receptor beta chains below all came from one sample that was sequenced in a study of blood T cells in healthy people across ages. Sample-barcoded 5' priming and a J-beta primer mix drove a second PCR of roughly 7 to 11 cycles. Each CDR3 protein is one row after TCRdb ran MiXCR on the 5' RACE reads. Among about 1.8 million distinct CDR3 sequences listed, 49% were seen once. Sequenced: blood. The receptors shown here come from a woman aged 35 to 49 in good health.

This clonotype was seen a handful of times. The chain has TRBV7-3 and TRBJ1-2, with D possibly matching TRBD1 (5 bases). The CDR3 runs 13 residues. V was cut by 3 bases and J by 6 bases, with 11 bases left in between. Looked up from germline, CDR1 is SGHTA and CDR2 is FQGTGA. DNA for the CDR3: TGTGCCAGCAGCTTGCCTTCGGGGGATGGCTACACCTTC. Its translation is CASSLPSGDGYTF.

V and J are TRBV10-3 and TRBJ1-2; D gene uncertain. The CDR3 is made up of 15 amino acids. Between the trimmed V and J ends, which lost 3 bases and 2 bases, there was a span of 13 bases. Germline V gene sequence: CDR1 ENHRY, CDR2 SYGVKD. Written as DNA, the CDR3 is TGTGCCATCAGTGACAAGTCAGGCCGAAACTATGGCTACACCTTC. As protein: CAISDKSGRNYGYTF.

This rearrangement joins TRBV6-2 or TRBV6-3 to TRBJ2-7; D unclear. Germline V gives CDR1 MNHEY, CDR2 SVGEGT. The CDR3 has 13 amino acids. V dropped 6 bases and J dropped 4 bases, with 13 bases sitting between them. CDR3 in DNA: TGTGCCAGCAGCCGGACCAGGACGTACGAGCAGTACTTC. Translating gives CASSRTRTYEQYF.

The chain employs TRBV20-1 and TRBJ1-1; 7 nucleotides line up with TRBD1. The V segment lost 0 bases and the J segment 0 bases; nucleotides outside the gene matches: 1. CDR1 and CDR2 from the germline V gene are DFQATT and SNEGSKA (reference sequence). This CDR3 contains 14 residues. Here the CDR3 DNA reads TGCAGTGCTAGAGAAGGACAGGTGAACACTGAAGCTTTCTTT. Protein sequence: CSAREGQVNTEAFF.

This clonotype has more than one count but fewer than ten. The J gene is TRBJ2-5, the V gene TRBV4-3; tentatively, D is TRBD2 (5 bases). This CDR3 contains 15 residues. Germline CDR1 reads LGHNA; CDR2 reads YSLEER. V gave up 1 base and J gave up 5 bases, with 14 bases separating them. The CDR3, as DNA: TGCGCCAGCAGCCAAGTTGTGTCAGGCGGGGAGACCCAGTACTTC. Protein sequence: CASSQVVSGGETQYF.

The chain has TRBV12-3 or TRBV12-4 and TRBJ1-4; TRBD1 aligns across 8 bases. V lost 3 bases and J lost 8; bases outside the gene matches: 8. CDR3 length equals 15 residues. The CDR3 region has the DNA TGTGCCAGCAGTTTGTCTGGGACAGGAGGCGAAAAACTGTTTTTT. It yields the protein CASSLSGTGGEKLFF.

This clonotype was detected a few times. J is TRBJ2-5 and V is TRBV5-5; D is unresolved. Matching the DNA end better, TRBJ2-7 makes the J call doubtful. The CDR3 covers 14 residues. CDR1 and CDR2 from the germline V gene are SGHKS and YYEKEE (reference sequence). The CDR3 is CASSFRGWGYEQYF. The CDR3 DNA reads TGTGCCAGCAGCTTTAGAGGTTGGGGCTACGAGCAGTACTTC.

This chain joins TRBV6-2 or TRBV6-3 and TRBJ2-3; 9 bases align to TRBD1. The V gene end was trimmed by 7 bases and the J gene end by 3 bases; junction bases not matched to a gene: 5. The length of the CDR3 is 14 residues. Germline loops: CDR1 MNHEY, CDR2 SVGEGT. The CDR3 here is CASKLTGGTDTQYF. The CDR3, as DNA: TGTGCCAGCAAACTGACAGGGGGAACAGATACGCAGTATTTT.

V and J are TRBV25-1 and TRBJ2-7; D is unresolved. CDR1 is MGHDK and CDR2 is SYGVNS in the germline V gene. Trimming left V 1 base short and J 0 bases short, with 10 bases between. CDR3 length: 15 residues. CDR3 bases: TGTGCCAGCAGTGAATTCGAGACGGGCTCCTACGAGCAGTACTTC. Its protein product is CASSEFETGSYEQYF.

CDR3 in amino acids: CASSPQTKNIQYF. For the CDR3, the DNA is TGTGCCAGCAGCCCGCAAACCAAAAACATTCAGTACTTC. The chain couples TRBV28 to TRBJ2-4; no definite D call. CDR1 MDHEN and CDR2 SYDVKM come from the germline V gene. CDR3 length: 13 amino acids. V lost 6 bases and J 2 bases, leaving 8 bases between the germline ends.

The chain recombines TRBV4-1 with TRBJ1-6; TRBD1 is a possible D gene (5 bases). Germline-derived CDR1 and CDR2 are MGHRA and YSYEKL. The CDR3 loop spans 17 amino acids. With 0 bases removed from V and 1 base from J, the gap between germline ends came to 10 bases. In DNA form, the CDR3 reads TGCGCCAGCAGCCAAGAAGGGGTAGTGTCCTATAATTCACCCCTCCACTTT. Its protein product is CASSQEGVVSYNSPLHF.

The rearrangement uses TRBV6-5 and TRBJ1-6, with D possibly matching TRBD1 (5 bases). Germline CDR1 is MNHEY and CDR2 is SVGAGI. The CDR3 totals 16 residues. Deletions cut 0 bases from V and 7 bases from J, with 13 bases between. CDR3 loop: CASSYSGGAVNSPLHF. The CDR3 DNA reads TGTGCCAGCAGTTACTCGGGAGGGGCCGTGAATTCACCCCTCCACTTT.

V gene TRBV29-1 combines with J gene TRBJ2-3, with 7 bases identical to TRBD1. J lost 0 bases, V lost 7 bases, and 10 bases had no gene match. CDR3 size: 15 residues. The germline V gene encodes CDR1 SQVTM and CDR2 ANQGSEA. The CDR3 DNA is TGCAGCGCGGCCGGGACAGTTACTAGCACAGATACGCAGTATTTT. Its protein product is CSAAGTVTSTDTQYF.

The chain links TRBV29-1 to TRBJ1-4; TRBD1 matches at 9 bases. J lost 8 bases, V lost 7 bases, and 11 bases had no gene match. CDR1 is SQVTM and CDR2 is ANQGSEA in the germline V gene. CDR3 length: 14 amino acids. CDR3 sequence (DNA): TGCAGCGGCCGAGGGACAGGGTTCGGAGAAAAACTGTTTTTT. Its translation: CSGRGTGFGEKLFF. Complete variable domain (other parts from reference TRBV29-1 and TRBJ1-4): SAVISQKPSRDICQRGTSLTIQCQVDSQVTMMFWYRQQPGQSLTLIATANQGSEATYESGFVIDKFPISRPNLTFSTLTVSNMSPEDSSIYLCSGRGTGFGEKLFFGSGTQLSVL.

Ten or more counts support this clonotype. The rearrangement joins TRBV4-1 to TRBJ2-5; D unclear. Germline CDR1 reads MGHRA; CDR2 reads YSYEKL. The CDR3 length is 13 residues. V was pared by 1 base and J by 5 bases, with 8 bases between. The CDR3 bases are TGCGCCAGCAGCCAAGTAGTGTTGGAGACCCAGTACTTC. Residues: CASSQVVLETQYF.

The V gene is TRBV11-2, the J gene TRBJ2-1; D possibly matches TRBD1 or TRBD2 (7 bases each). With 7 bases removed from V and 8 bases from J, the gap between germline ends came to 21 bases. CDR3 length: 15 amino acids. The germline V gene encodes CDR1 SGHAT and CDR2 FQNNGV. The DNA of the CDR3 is TGTGCCAGCAACCAGGGGGAGGGTGGTAAGGATGAGCAGTTCTTC. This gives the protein CASNQGEGGKDEQFF.

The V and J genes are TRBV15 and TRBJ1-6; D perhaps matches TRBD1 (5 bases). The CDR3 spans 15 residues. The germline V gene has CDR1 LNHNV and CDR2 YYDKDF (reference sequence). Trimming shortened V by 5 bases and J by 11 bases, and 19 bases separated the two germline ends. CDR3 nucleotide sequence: TGTGCCACCAGCCCCCGGGACGGCTTAAGTCCACCCCTCCACTTT. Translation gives CATSPRDGLSPPLHF.

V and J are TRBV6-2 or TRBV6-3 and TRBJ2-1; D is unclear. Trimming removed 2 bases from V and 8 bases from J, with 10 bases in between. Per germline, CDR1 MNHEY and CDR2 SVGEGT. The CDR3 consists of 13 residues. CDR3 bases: TGTGCCAGCAGTTACCGAAATAGAGATGAGCAGTTCTTC. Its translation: CASSYRNRDEQFF.

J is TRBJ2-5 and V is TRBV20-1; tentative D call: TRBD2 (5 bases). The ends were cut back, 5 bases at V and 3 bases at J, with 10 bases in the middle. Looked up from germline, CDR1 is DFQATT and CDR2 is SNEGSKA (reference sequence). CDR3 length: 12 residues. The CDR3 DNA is TGCAGTGCTGTTGGTAGCGAAGAGACCCAGTACTTC. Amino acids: CSAVGSEETQYF.

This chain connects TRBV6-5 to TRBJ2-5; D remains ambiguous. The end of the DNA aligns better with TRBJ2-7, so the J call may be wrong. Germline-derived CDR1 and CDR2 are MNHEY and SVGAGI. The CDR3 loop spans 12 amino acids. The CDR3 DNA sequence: TGTGCCAGCAGTTACGGTGGGCACGAGCAGTACTTC. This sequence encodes CASSYGGHEQYF.

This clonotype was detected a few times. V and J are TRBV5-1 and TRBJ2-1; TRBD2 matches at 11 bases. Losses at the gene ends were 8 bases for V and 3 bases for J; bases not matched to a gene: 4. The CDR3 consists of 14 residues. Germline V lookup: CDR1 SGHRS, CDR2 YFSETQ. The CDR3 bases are TGCGCCAGTAGCGGGGGGGCGTTCTACAATGAGCAGTTCTTC. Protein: CASSGGAFYNEQFF.

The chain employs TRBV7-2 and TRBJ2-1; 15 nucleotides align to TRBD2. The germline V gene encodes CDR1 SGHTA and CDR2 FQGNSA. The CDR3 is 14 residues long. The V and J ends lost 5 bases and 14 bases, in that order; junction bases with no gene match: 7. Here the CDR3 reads CASSIGLAGGPKFF. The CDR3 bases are TGTGCCAGCAGCATCGGACTAGCGGGGGGGCCAAAGTTCTTC.

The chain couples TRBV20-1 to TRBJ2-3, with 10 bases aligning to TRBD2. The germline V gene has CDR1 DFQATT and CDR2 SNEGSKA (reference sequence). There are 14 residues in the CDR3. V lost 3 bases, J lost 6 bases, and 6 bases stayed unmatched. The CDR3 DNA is TGCAGTGCTAGCCCACTAGCGGGGATGGATACGCAGTATTTT. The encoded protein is CSASPLAGMDTQYF.

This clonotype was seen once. Written as DNA, the CDR3 is TGTGCCAGCAGGAGGGGAGGCTCAGCTAATGAAAAACTGTTTTTT. Its translation: CASRRGGSANEKLFF. The V gene is TRBV28, the J gene TRBJ1-4; TRBD1 is a possible D gene (5 bases). CDR3 length: 15 residues. Germline V gene lookup returns CDR1 MDHEN and CDR2 SYDVKM. Trimming removed 6 bases at V and 3 bases at J, with 14 bases between.

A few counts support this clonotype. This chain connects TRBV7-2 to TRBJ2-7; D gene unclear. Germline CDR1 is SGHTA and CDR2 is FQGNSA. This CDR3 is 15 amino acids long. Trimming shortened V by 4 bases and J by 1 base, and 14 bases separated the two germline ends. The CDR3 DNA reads TGTGCCAGCAGCTCTAGGTCATGGGGTTCCTACGAGCAGTACTTC. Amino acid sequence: CASSSRSWGSYEQYF.

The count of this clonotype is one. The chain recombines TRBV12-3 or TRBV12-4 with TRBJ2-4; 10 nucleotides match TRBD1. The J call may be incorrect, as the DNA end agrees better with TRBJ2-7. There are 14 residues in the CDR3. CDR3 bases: TGTGCCAGCAAATTCGGACAGGGGGCCTACGAGCAGTACTTC. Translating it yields CASKFGQGAYEQYF.

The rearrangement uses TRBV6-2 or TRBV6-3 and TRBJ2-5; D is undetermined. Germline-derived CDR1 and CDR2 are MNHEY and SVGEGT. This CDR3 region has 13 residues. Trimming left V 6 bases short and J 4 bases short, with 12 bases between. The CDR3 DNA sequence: TGTGCCAGCAGACCTCAGGTTCTAGAGACCCAGTACTTC. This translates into CASRPQVLETQYF.

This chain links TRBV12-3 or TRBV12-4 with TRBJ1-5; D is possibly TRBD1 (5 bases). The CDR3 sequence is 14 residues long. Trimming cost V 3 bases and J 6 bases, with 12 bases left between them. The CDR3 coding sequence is TGTGCCAGCAGTTTGCAGGGCGTGGGTCAGCCCCAGCATTTT. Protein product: CASSLQGVGQPQHF.